Listed here are 26 T cell receptor beta chains from one sample, sequenced in a study of T cells in Graves' hyperthyroidism and ophthalmopathy. The investigators amplified TCR beta CDR3 regions from RNA transcripts. During a first-round RT-PCR of the TCR CDR3, the HTBI primer set was used. A single record per CDR3 protein comes from TCRdb applying MiXCR to the multiplex PCR reads. The sample lists 500,000 or so distinct CDR3 sequences; 15% to 20% were seen once. Sequenced sample: blood. Receptors originate from a woman in her twenties or thirties with Graves' ophthalmopathy.

In this sample, this clonotype turned up a few times. This chain's CDR3 is CASSQDGGGSNTDTQYF. The CDR3 nucleotides are TGTGCCAGCAGCCAAGATGGGGGCGGAAGTAATACAGATACGCAGTATTTT. V usage is TRBV3-1 and J usage is TRBJ2-3; weak D call: TRBD1 (6 bases). V was pared by 0 bases and J by 3 bases, with 16 bases between. The CDR3 loop spans 17 amino acids. Germline values: CDR1 LGHDT, CDR2 YNNKEL (reference sequence).

This clonotype was counted a few times. V is TRBV6-5 and J is TRBJ1-1; no firm D call. Germline values: CDR1 MNHEY, CDR2 SVGAGI. This CDR3 contains 14 residues. V dropped 3 bases and J dropped 4 bases, with 12 bases sitting between them. The DNA for the CDR3 is TGTGCCAGCAGTTATCGTCCGGGAGGCACTGAAGCTTTCTTT. It translates to CASSYRPGGTEAFF.

This clonotype appeared a few times. The rearrangement joins TRBV19 to TRBJ2-1; TRBD1 agrees at 9 bases. Germline CDR1 and CDR2: LNHDA and SQIVND (reference sequence). The CDR3 is 19 amino acids. Unmatched junction bases numbered 25, after V lost 7 bases and J lost 9 bases. The CDR3 sequence: CASTTGGQGRSWWLGEQFF. Here the CDR3 DNA reads TGTGCCAGTACTACAGGGGGACAGGGTAGGAGTTGGTGGTTGGGTGAGCAGTTCTTC. Full variable domain (rest looked up from reference TRBV19 and TRBJ2-1): DGGITQSPKYLFRKEGQNVTLSCEQNLNHDAMYWYRQDPGQGLRLIYYSQIVNDFQKGDIAEGYSVSREKKESFPLTVTSAQKNPTAFYLCASTTGGQGRSWWLGEQFFGPGTRLTVL.

The rearrangement uses TRBV24-1 and TRBJ2-1, with TRBD1 matching 7 bases. After removal of 4 bases from V and 7 bases from J, the junction contained 9 bases not matched to a gene. The CDR3 runs to 15 residues. In germline, CDR1 is KGHDR, CDR2 SFDVKD. CDR3 DNA sequence: TGTGCCACCAGTGACCAACTGACAGGGCTTAATGAGCAGTTCTTC. Residues: CATSDQLTGLNEQFF.

This clonotype showed up many times. The genes are TRBV5-1 and TRBJ2-7, with D possibly being TRBD1 (6 bases). V lost 0 bases, J lost 4 bases, and 14 bases lay in between. This CDR3 region has 15 residues. From germline, CDR1 is SGHRS and CDR2 YFSETQ. The CDR3 DNA reads TGCGCCAGCAGCTTGGTAGGCAGGGGAATTTACGAGCAGTACTTC. Amino acid sequence: CASSLVGRGIYEQYF.

In this sample, this clonotype turned up many times. The genes are TRBV6-2 or TRBV6-3 and TRBJ2-1, with TRBD2 matching 10 bases. The V and J ends lost 6 bases and 0 bases, in that order; junction bases with no gene match: 5. The CDR3 sequence is 16 residues long. Germline V CDR1 and CDR2: MNHEY, SVGEGT. CDR3 in amino acids: CASRPSGGSSYNEQFF. CDR3 in DNA: TGTGCCAGCAGACCTAGCGGGGGTAGCTCCTACAATGAGCAGTTCTTC.

This clonotype showed up just a few times. The chain joins TRBV20-1 to TRBJ1-4; no definite D call. The germline V gene has CDR1 DFQATT and CDR2 SNEGSKA (reference sequence). Between the trimmed V and J ends, which lost 3 bases and 2 bases, there was a span of 16 bases. This CDR3 contains 16 residues. CDR3 residues: CSASARMRWTNEKLFF. CDR3 coding DNA: TGCAGTGCTAGCGCGCGGATGAGGTGGACTAATGAAAAACTGTTTTTT.

As regards this clonotype: This may stem from a read error, because a much larger clone lies one nucleotide away. The V call is TRBV18, the J call TRBJ2-7, with D maybe TRBD2 (7 bases). This CDR3 is 15 amino acids long. Trimming took 4 bases from V and 5 from J, leaving 18 bases between them. Germline V lookup: CDR1 KGHSH, CDR2 LQKENI. CDR3 amino acids: CASSLSRGAMDEQYF. The CDR3 nucleotides are TGTGCCAGCTCACTTTCTCGGGGGGCGATGGACGAGCAGTACTTC.

The rearrangement links TRBV6-1 to TRBJ1-1; TRBD1 is a possible D gene (5 bases). Per the germline V gene, CDR1 is MNHNS and CDR2 is SASEGT. Trimming stripped 6 bases from V and 8 bases from J, with 19 bases between. This CDR3 is 14 amino acids long. CDR3 loop: CASSLFDSPEEAFF. The CDR3 bases are TGTGCCAGCAGCCTCTTCGACAGCCCTGAGGAAGCTTTCTTT.

V gene TRBV20-1 combines with J gene TRBJ2-2; 7 bases match TRBD2. V lost 1 base, J lost 10 bases, and 6 bases stayed unmatched. This CDR3 comprises 13 residues. From germline, CDR1 is DFQATT and CDR2 SNEGSKA (reference sequence). The CDR3 loop is CSARVGGNEELFF. The CDR3 nucleotides are TGCAGTGCTAGAGTGGGAGGGAACGAGGAGCTGTTTTTT.

With regard to this clonotype: A clone one base away is much larger, so this may be a read error. This CDR3 is missing its conserved last phenylalanine or tryptophan, likely due to a read error. J is TRBJ1-1 and V is TRBV11-2; 7 positions agree with TRBD1. Per germline, CDR1 SGHAT and CDR2 FQNNGV. J gave up 1 base and V 1 base, and 3 bases lay outside the gene matches. The CDR3 covers 15 residues. CDR3 residues: CASSLVTGANTEAFL. DNA of the CDR3: TGTGCCAGCAGCTTAGTTACAGGGGCGAACACTGAAGCTTTCCTT.

This clonotype was counted many times. The chain links TRBV28 to TRBJ1-4; D unresolved. The V end was cut by 8 bases, the J end by 4 bases, with 11 bases between. Germline loops: CDR1 MDHEN, CDR2 SYDVKM. This CDR3 comprises 13 residues. CDR3 coding DNA: TGTGCCAGCCAATCGGGATTTAATGAAAAACTGTTTTTT. This gives the protein CASQSGFNEKLFF.

This clonotype was seen a few times. The CDR3 loop reads CASSSLRDPYEQYF. DNA for the CDR3: TGTGCCAGCAGTTCACTGCGGGATCCCTACGAGCAGTACTTC. The chain employs TRBV27 and TRBJ2-7; D might be TRBD2 (6 bases). Trimming stripped 4 bases from V and 2 bases from J, with 12 bases between. CDR1 is MNHEY, CDR2 SMNVEV, per germline (reference sequence). The CDR3 has 14 amino acids.

Comments on this clonotype: A much larger clone lies a single base off, so this may be a read error. The genes are TRBV7-2 and TRBJ2-5, with D perhaps given as TRBD1 or TRBD2 (5 bases each). This CDR3 region has 19 residues. Trimming removed 5 bases at V and 5 bases at J, with 30 bases between. Germline V lookup: CDR1 SGHTA, CDR2 FQGNSA. As DNA, the CDR3 is TGTGCCAGCAGCCTAAACCGGGGCCCCCCACTATTTAGATTCGAGACCCAGTACTTC. Its protein is CASSLNRGPPLFRFETQYF.

This clonotype appeared many times. The rearrangement uses TRBV11-2 and TRBJ2-1; tentatively, D is TRBD1 (6 bases). In germline, CDR1 is SGHAT, CDR2 FQNNGV. The CDR3 is 18 residues long. Trimming removed 1 base at V and 4 bases at J, with 20 bases between. The CDR3 here is CASSLGLGKQGRYNEQFF. Here the CDR3 DNA reads TGTGCCAGCAGCTTAGGTCTAGGAAAACAGGGAAGATACAATGAGCAGTTCTTC.

The sample holds many counts of this clonotype. This rearrangement joins TRBV7-3 to TRBJ2-7; D might be TRBD2 (5 bases). V was shortened by 5 bases and J by 3 bases, with 20 bases between the two germline ends. Germline V lookup: CDR1 SGHTA, CDR2 FQGTGA. The CDR3 length is 16 residues. CDR3 coding DNA: TGTGCCAGCAGCCCGCTTAACCCTCCGGAGGACTACGAGCAGTACTTC. This translates into CASSPLNPPEDYEQYF.

This clonotype was seen repeatedly, ten times or more. V is TRBV7-9 and J is TRBJ2-7; 7 positions match TRBD2. In germline, CDR1 is SEHNR, CDR2 FQNEAQ (reference sequence). Trimming removed 6 bases from V and 3 bases from J; junction bases left unmatched: 14. The CDR3 is 16 amino acids. CDR3 nucleotides: TGTGCCAGCAGTTCCGGGGGGAGGGCTAGGGTCTACGAGCAGTACTTC. Translating it yields CASSSGGRARVYEQYF.

In this sample, this clonotype turned up once. The chain joins TRBV27 to TRBJ1-5, with 7 bases that match TRBD1. J gave up 4 bases and V 5 bases, and 5 bases lay outside the gene matches. Germline-derived CDR1 and CDR2 are MNHEY and SMNVEV (reference sequence). The CDR3 runs to 14 residues. As DNA, the CDR3 is TGTGCCAGCAGTACCGGGACAGCGAATCAGCCCCAGCATTTT. Translation gives CASSTGTANQPQHF.

This clonotype was recorded at least ten times. The rearrangement links TRBV28 to TRBJ2-7, with D perhaps matching TRBD1 or TRBD2 (5 bases each). V lost 2 bases, J lost 0 bases, and 11 bases lay in between. Germline values: CDR1 MDHEN, CDR2 SYDVKM. This CDR3 spans 15 amino acids. CDR3 DNA: TGTGCCAGCAGTTTAACCGGGGCGAGCTCCTACGAGCAGTACTTC. Translated, it gives CASSLTGASSYEQYF.

On this clonotype itself: A much more abundant neighbour one base away suggests this may be a read error. V and J are TRBV28 and TRBJ2-5; TRBD2 is a possible D gene (7 bases). Germline V gene sequence: CDR1 MDHEN, CDR2 SYDVKM. CDR3 length: 16 residues. The DNA for the CDR3 is TGTGCCGGCAGTCCCTGGGGCAGGGGTCCGGGGGGGACCCAGTACTTC. It translates to CAGSPWGRGPGGTQYF.

The chain links TRBV5-4 to TRBJ2-7, with 9 bases lining up with TRBD1. The V gene's germline CDR1 is SGHNT and CDR2 YYREEE (reference sequence). The CDR3 has 15 residues. With 2 bases clipped from V and 1 base from J, the junction kept 4 bases outside the gene matches. This chain's CDR3 is CASSFPGTGSYEQYF. CDR3 DNA: TGTGCCAGCAGCTTCCCCGGGACAGGGTCCTACGAGCAGTACTTC.

This clonotype was seen ten or more times. J is TRBJ1-1 and V is TRBV12-3 or TRBV12-4, with D perhaps TRBD1 (5 bases). This CDR3 has 12 residues. V lost 6 bases to trimming and J lost 7 bases, with 12 bases between them. The chain's CDR3 is CASRGPTGEAFF. In DNA, the CDR3 is TGTGCCAGCAGGGGTCCCACAGGTGAAGCTTTCTTT.

This clonotype was picked up a small number of times. This chain links TRBV27 with TRBJ2-5; 8 bases match TRBD1. V trimming: 5 bases; J trimming: 1 base; junction bases outside the gene matches: 6. The CDR3 has 15 residues. Germline assignment: CDR1 MNHEY and CDR2 SMNVEV (reference sequence). CDR3 nucleotide sequence: TGTGCCAGCAGTGAGGGACAGGCCGTCCAAGAGACCCAGTACTTC. Its translation: CASSEGQAVQETQYF.

This clonotype was observed many times. The gene calls are TRBV7-8 and TRBJ2-1; TRBD2 aligns across 15 bases. The V gene's germline CDR1 is SGHVS and CDR2 FQNEAQ. The CDR3 contains 17 residues. J gave up 5 bases and V 4 bases, and 6 bases lay outside the gene matches. The CDR3 bases are TGTGCCAGCAGCTGGACTAGCGGGAGGGCCGTAGACAATGAGCAGTTCTTC. Its protein product is CASSWTSGRAVDNEQFF.

This clonotype has ten or more counts. The chain has TRBV2 and TRBJ2-1; D is unclear. V lost 1 base to trimming and J lost 8 bases, with 12 bases between them. The CDR3 covers 14 residues. Germline V gives CDR1 SNHLY, CDR2 FYNNEI. CDR3 amino acids: CASSEVLSGDEQFF. The DNA for the CDR3 is TGTGCCAGCAGTGAAGTGCTATCGGGCGATGAGCAGTTCTTC.

There are a few counts of this clonotype. In DNA, the CDR3 is TGTGCCAGCAGCATTAGGGCACAGCAGAACACTGAAGCTTTCTTT. This translates into CASSIRAQQNTEAFF. The chain joins TRBV5-6 to TRBJ1-1; D ambiguous. The CDR3 runs to 15 residues. Germline loops: CDR1 SGHDT, CDR2 YYEEEE. Trimming took off 4 bases at V and 1 base at J, with 14 bases between the two ends. Full variable domain (remainder filled in from reference TRBV5-6 and TRBJ1-1): DAGVTQSPTHLIKTRGQQVTLRCSPKSGHDTVSWYQQALGQGPQFIFQYYEEEERQRGNFPDRFSGHQFPNYSSELNVNALLLGDSALYLCASSIRAQQNTEAFFGQGTRLTVV.